The clone carrying this T cell receptor (beta chain) was seen repeatedly, ten times or more. Antigen unknown. TCRdb passed the reads through MiXCR, listing each CDR3 protein once. The sample records 86,000 or so distinct CDR3 sequences, 20% to 30% being singletons. Looked up from germline, CDR1 is MNHEY and CDR2 is SVGAGI. The CDR3 runs 15 residues. Trimming pared 5 bases from V and 4 bases from J, leaving 14 bases between. The data derive from a study of T cell repertoires in cytomegalovirus infection. Sequencing was performed on CD8+ T cells from cultured PBMCs, taken from culture after CMV antigen stimulation. This TCR was recovered from a human donor in good health (CMV status not recorded). Some clones in this sample may be carry-over from other donors' samples. V gene TRBV6-5 combines with J gene TRBJ2-2, with D perhaps matching TRBD1 (6 bases). CDR3 sequence (DNA): TGTGCCAGCAGTCTTACAGGGAGTAGCACCGGGGAGCTGTTTTTT. Its protein product is CASSLTGSSTGELFF.